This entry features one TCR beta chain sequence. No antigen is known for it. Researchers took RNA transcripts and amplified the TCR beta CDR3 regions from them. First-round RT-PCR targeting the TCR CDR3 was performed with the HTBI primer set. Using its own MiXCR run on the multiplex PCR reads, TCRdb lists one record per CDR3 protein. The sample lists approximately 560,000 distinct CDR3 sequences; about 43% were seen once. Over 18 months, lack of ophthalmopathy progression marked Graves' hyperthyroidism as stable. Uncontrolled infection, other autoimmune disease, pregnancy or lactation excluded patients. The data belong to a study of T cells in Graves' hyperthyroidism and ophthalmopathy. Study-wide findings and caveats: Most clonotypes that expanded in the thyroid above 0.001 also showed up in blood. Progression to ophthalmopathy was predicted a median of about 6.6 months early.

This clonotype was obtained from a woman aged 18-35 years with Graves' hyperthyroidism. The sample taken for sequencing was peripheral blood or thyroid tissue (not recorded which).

In DNA, the CDR3 is TGTGCCAGCAGTGACTACGGGGGTCGAACTGAAGCTTTCTTT. It encodes CASSDYGGRTEAFF. This rearrangement joins TRBV12-3 or TRBV12-4 to TRBJ1-1, with D possibly TRBD1 on 5 matching bases. The CDR3 is 14 amino acids. Deletions cut 5 bases from V and 5 bases from J, with 15 bases between.